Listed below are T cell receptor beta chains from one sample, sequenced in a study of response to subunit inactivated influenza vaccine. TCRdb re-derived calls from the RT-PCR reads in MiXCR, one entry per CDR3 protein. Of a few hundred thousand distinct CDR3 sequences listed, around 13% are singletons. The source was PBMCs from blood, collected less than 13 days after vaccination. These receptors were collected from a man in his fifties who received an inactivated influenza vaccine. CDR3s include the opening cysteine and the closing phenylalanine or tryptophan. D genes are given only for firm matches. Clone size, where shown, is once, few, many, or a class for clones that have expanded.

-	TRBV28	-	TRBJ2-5	TGTGCCAGCAGTACAGGGAGAAGTGAGACCCAGTACTTC	CASSTGRSETQYF
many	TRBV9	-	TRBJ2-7	TGTGCCAGCAGCGTAGGGGACTCCTACGAGCAGTACTTC	CASSVGDSYEQYF
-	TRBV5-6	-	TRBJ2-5	TGTGCCAGCAGCTTGGGCATGACAGGAGAGACCCAGTACTTC	CASSLGMTGETQYF
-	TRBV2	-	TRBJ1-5	TGTGCCAGCACTCGGGGGCGCGAACTGCCCCAGCATTTT	CASTRGRELPQHF
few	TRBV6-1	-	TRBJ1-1	TGTGCCAGCAAGAGACCGGGACTGAGAATGAACACTGAAGCTTTCTTT	CASKRPGLRMNTEAFF
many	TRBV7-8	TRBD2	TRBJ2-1	TGTGCCAGCAGTTTACTAGCGGGGACTTACAATGAGCAGTTCTTC	CASSLLAGTYNEQFF
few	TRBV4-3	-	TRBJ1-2	TGCGCCAGCAGCCAAGTTACCAGCTTCAACTATGGCTACACCTTC	CASSQVTSFNYGYTF
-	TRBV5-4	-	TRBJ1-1	TGTGCCAGCAGCGGCCAGAGGGCGGAAGCTTTCTTT	CASSGQRAEAFF
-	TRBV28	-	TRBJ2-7	TGTGCCAGCAGACCCCTTGCGGGCAAATCCTACGAGCAGTACTTC	CASRPLAGKSYEQYF
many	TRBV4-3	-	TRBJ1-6	TGCGCCAGCAGCCAGGGCCCAAGGGCACCCCTCCACTTT	CASSQGPRAPLHF
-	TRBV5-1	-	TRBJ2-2	TGCGCCAGCAGCGAGACCGGGTCCGAGGTACCCGGGGAGCTGTTTTTT	CASSETGSEVPGELFF
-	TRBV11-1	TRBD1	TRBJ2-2	TGTGCCAGCAGCACATGGACAGGGGGCACCGGGGAGCTGTTTTTT	CASSTWTGGTGELFF
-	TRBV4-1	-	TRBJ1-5	TGCGCCAGCAGCACATGGGGGGGCAATCAGCCCCAGCATTTT	CASSTWGGNQPQHF
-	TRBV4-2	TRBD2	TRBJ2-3	TGTGCCAGCAGCCAAGTGGGGGCTAGCGGGCGCACAGATACGCAGTATTTT	CASSQVGASGRTDTQYF
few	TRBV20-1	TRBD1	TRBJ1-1	TGCAGTGCTAGAGGACAGGGGGTGGGAACTGAAGCTTTCTTT	CSARGQGVGTEAFF
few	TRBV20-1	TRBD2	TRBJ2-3	TGCAGTGCTAGGACGACTAGCGGGGGCGATACGCAGTATTTT	CSARTTSGGDTQYF
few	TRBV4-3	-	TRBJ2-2	TGCGCCAGCAGCCAGGCGCCCGCGAACACCGGGGAGCTGTTTTTT	CASSQAPANTGELFF
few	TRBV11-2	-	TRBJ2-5	TGTGCCAGCAGCTTAGGTCCCCGGCTAGTTGTACAGACCCAGTACTTC	CASSLGPRLVVQTQYF
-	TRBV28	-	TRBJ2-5	TGTGCCACCCAATGGCAAGAGACCCAGTACTTC	CATQWQETQYF
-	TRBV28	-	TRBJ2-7	TGTGCCAGCAGGCTCACCGGGACGGTGAGCTCCTACGAGCAGTACTTC	CASRLTGTVSSYEQYF
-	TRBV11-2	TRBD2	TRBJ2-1	TGTGCCAGCAGCTTAGTAGCGGGGGGGGTCTACAATGAGCAGTTCTTC	CASSLVAGGVYNEQFF
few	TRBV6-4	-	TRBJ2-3	TGTGCCAGCAGTGAAGGAGTCTTCACAGATACGCAGTATTTT	CASSEGVFTDTQYF
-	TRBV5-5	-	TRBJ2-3	TGTGCCAGCAGTGCCGGTGGAGGGGGGGCGTTCACAGATACGCAGTATTTT	CASSAGGGGAFTDTQYF
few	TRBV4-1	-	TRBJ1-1	TGCGCCAGCAGCCAAGGGGGCATGGACACTGAAGCTTTCTTT	CASSQGGMDTEAFF
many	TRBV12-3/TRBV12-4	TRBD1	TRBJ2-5	TGTGCCAGCAGTCCAAACAGGGGCCGACAAGAGACCCAGTACTTC	CASSPNRGRQETQYF
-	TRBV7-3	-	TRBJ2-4	TGTGCCAGCAGCCCAACCGAAAGGACGGTATTGCTAGCCAAAAACATTCAGTACTTC	CASSPTERTVLLAKNIQYF
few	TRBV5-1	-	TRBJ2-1	TGCGCCAGCAGCGTCGTCGGGAGTCAAGACAATGAGCAGTTCTTC	CASSVVGSQDNEQFF
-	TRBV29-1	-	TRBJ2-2	TGCAGCGCTGGGGGGCAGGCCAACACCGGGGAGCTGTTTTTT	CSAGGQANTGELFF
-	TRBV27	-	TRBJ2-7	TGTGCCAGCAGTGGCAGGGTGGAATACGAGCAGTACTTC	CASSGRVEYEQYF
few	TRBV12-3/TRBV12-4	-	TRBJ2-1	TGTGCCAGCAACCCTAGGCGAAACAATGAGCAGTTCTTC	CASNPRRNNEQFF
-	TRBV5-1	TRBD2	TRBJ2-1	TGCGCCAGCAGCTTGGATTGGAGCGGGGGCCCTTCAGGCTCCTACAATGAGCAGTTCTTC	CASSLDWSGGPSGSYNEQFF
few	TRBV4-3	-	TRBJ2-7	TGCGCCAGCAGCCGATATCGAGAGGGGGGTTACGAGCAGTACTTC	CASSRYREGGYEQYF
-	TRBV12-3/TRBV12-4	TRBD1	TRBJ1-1	TGTGCCAGCAGTTTAGAGGGGCACAGGGGACCTGAAGCTTTCTTT	CASSLEGHRGPEAFF
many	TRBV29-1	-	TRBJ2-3	TGCAGCGTTGTCTGGGGGCAGGCAGATACGCAGTATTTT	CSVVWGQADTQYF
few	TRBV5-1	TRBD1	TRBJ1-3	TGCGCCAGCAGCACCACAGGGGTTGGAAACACCATATATTTT	CASSTTGVGNTIYF
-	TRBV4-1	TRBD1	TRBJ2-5	TGCGCCAGCAGCCAAGTTACAGGGGGCGAAGAGACCCAGTACTTC	CASSQVTGGEETQYF
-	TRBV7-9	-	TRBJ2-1	TGTGCCGCCCCGAATGAGCAGTTCTTC	CAAPNEQFF
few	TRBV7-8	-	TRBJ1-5	TGTGCCAGCAGCTCCTACCCGGGTCGCCGTAGTGTGCCCCAGCATTTT	CASSSYPGRRSVPQHF
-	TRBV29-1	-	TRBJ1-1	TGCAGCGTTAGTTATGGGGTAAGGGGATCCGATGGTTTCTTT	CSVSYGVRGSDGFF
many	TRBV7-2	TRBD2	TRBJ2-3	TGTGCCAGCAGCTTAGGTCTAGCGGGAAGGACAGATACGCAGTATTTT	CASSLGLAGRTDTQYF
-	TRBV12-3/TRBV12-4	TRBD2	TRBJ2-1	TGTGCCAGCAGTTTAGTTGGACTAGCCTACAATGAGCAGTTCTTC	CASSLVGLAYNEQFF
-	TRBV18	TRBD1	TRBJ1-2	TGTGCCAGCTCACCGAGAGACAGGGACGGCTACACCTTC	CASSPRDRDGYTF
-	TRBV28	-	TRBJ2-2	TGTGCCAGCAGTCCCGGAGGGGGCGGTTTCGGGGAGCTGTTTTTT	CASSPGGGGFGELFF
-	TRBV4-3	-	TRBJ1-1	TGCGCCAGCAGCCAAGATTGGGGAGACACTGAAGCTTTCTTT	CASSQDWGDTEAFF
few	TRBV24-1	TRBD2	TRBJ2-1	TGTGCCACCAGTGATTCGGACCTAGCGGGCGGCTACAATGAGCAGTTCTTC	CATSDSDLAGGYNEQFF
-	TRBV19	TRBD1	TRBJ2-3	TGTGCCAGCAACGACAGGGGGCGCATCACAGATACGCAGTATTTT	CASNDRGRITDTQYF
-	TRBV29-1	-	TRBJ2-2	TGCAGCGGGCAGGGCACCGGGGAGCTGTTTTTT	CSGQGTGELFF
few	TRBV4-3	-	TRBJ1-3	TGCGCCAGCAGCCAAGACAAGGAGTCCTCTGGAAACACCATATATTTT	CASSQDKESSGNTIYF
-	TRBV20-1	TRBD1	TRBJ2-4	TGCAGTGCCAGAACAGGACAGGGCTCGGGCATTCAGTACTTC	CSARTGQGSGIQYF
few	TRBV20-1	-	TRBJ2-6	TGCAGTGCTACAGGGACGGCTGGGGCCAACGTCCTGACTTTC	CSATGTAGANVLTF
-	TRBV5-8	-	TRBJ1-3	TGTGCCAGCAGTTTCGACAGTCGAAACACCATATATTTT	CASSFDSRNTIYF
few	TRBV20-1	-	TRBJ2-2	TGCAGTGCTAGAGACTGGTACACCGGGGAGCTGTTTTTT	CSARDWYTGELFF
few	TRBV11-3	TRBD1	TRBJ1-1	TGTGCCAGCAGCCCTGGGACAGGGTTTGAAGCTTTCTTT	CASSPGTGFEAFF
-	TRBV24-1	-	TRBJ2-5	TGTGCCACCAGTCCCAGGGCGGAGGAGACCCAGTACTTC	CATSPRAEETQYF
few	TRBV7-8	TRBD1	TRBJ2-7	TGTGCCAGCAACCCTCGACAGGGGGCCAACGAGCAGTACTTC	CASNPRQGANEQYF
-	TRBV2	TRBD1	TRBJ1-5	TGTGCCAGCAGTGGGGGACAGGGGGGCAATCAGCCCCAGCATTTT	CASSGGQGGNQPQHF
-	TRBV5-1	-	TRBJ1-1	TGCGCCAGCAGCTTGGCGGCATCGAACACTGAAGCTTTCTTT	CASSLAASNTEAFF